Included here is one T cell receptor beta chain sequence, with context. The antigen this receptor binds is unknown. No base-level quality is on record; no much larger clone is a single base apart. Library preparation was by the immunoSEQ multiplex PCR assay. The study's own analysis went as follows. A statistical classification framework was built for diagnosing cytomegalovirus status from the catalog of TCR beta chain sequences. TCRdb's version of the immuneACCESS table is confined to in-frame rearrangements and falls short of the full clone set. An unresolved V gene accounts for under half of the shortfall where checked; the remainder is of unknown origin. That table is the source of V, J and clone size, and D and trimming were worked out from the DNA. This sample gives about 73,000 clones in total; about 90% of them show up just once. 3% to 4.5% of the sample belongs to the ten largest clones.

The donors were included in the validation cohort of over a hundred subjects, a group kept apart from the roughly 700-subject first cohort. V is pared back by 4 bases and J by 0 bases, with 14 bases lying between the germline termini. Including cysteine and phenylalanine, the CDR3 has 15 amino acids. This entry keeps only the CDR3 DNA: 45 bases, framed from base 1. From the germline V gene, CDR1 is SGHDT and CDR2 is YYEEEE. The data stem from a study of cytomegalovirus exposure and HLA in healthy donors (dated 2017 in TCRdb). Concerning the study at large: A later analysis indicated that the 120 or so validation repertoires were generated on the platform also employed for the 650 to 850 repertoires of the first cohort. The study combined high-throughput TCR immunosequencing, statistical association of individual TCRs with disease status, and machine learning to predict cytomegalovirus infection status. The study aimed to test whether cataloging public T cell receptors could reveal signatures of past pathogen exposure. In addition to the first cohort of approximately 650 subjects, a separate validation cohort of about 120 different subjects was used. Results and caveats for the whole study, not just this receptor: Subsequent analysis determined that TCRs grouped into clusters in the first cohort also showed a tendency toward co-occurrence across the 120 validation repertoires, and approximately 94% of cluster scores exceeded 0. It was suggested by the authors that the approach could potentially be generalized to other disease states and immunological phenotypes. A later analysis had no HLA typing for the validation cohort, so co-occurrence there was scored across all 120 or so repertoires. The study gave a list of about 170 TCR beta chains associated with cytomegalovirus. A few of the identified cytomegalovirus-associated TCR beta chains were confirmed in vitro to be specific for cytomegalovirus antigens. Most TCR sequences were observed very rarely across donors, whereas some public TCRs were present in many individuals. The classifier was reported to diagnose cytomegalovirus status with high specificity and sensitivity in both the original cohort and the validation cohort.

The receptor chain draws on TRBV5-6 and TRBJ2-7; the D gene is possibly TRBD1, with 6 bases matching. The sequencing sample was made of PBMCs. The origin of this receptor is a young woman in good health and CMV-seropositive. The CDR3 corresponds to CASSNRQDVSYEQYF. At the DNA level, the sequence is TGTGCCAGCAGCAACCGACAGGACGTCTCCTACGAGCAGTACTTC.